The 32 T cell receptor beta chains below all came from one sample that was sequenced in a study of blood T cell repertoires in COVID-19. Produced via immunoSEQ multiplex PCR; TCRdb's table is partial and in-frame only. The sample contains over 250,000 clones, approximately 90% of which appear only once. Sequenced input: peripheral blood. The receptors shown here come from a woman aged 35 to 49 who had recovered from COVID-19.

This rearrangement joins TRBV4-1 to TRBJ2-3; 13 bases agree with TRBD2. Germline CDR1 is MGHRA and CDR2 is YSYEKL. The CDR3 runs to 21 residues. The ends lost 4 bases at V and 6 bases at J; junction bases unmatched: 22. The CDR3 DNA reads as TGCGCCAGCAGCCCCCTCCCTAGGGGGCCCCAACTAGCGGGAGGGTGGGATACGCAGTATTTT. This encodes CASSPLPRGPQLAGGWDTQYF.

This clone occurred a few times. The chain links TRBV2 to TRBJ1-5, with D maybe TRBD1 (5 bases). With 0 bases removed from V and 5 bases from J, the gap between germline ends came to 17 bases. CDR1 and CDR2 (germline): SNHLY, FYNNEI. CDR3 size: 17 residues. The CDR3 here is CASSEALGGEWDQPQHF. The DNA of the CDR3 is TGTGCCAGCAGTGAAGCGCTTGGAGGGGAATGGGATCAGCCCCAGCATTTT. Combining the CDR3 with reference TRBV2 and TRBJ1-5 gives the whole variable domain EPEVTQTPSHQVTQMGQEVILRCVPISNHLYFYWYRQILGQKVEFLVSFYNNEISEKSEIFDDQFSVERPDGSNFTLKIRSTKLEDSAMYFCASSEALGGEWDQPQHFGDGTRLSIL.

The CDR3 loop reads CASSQVAGGTEAFF. In nucleotides, the CDR3 is TGTGCCAGCAGCCAAGTTGCGGGGGGCACTGAAGCTTTCTTT. The chain carries TRBV3-1 (or the pseudogene TRBV3-2) and TRBJ1-1; D may be TRBD1 (5 bases). V was cut by 1 base and J by 4 bases, with 10 bases left in between. Germline lookup yields CDR1 LGHDT and CDR2 YNNKEL (reference sequence). CDR3 length equals 14 residues.

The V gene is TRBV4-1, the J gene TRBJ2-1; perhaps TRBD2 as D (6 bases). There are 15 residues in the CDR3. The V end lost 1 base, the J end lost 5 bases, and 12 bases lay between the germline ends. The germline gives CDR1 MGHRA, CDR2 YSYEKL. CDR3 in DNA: TGCGCCAGCAGCCAAGGGGTGGTAGCGGACAATGAGCAGTTCTTC. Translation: CASSQGVVADNEQFF.

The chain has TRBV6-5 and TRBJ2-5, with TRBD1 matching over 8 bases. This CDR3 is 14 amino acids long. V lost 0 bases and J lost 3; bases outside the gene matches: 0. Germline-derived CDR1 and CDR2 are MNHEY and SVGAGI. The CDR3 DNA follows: TGTGCCAGCAGTTACTCGGGACAGGAAGAGACCCAGTACTTC. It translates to CASSYSGQEETQYF.

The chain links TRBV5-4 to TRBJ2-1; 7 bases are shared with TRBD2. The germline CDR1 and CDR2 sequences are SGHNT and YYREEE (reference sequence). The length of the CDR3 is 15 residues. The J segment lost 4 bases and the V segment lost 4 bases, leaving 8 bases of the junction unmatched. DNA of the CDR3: TGTGCCAGCAGCCGCACTAGCGACCTATACAATGAGCAGTTCTTC. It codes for CASSRTSDLYNEQFF. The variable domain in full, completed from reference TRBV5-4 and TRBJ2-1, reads ETGVTQSPTHLIKTRGQQVTLRCSSQSGHNTVSWYQQALGQGPQFIFQYYREEENGRGNFPPRFSGLQFPNYSSELNVNALELDDSALYLCASSRTSDLYNEQFFGPGTRLTVL.

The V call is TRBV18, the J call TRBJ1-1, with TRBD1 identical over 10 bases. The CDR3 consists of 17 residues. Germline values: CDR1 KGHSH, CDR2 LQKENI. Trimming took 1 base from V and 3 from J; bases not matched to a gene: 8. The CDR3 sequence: CASSPLTGGPRDTEAFF. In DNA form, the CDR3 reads TGTGCCAGCTCACCACTGACAGGGGGCCCGAGGGACACTGAAGCTTTCTTT. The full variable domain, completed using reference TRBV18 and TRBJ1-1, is NAGVMQNPRHLVRRRGQEARLRCSPMKGHSHVYWYRQLPEEGLKFMVYLQKENIIDESGMPKERFSAEFPKEGPSILRIQQVVRGDSAAYFCASSPLTGGPRDTEAFFGQGTRLTVV.

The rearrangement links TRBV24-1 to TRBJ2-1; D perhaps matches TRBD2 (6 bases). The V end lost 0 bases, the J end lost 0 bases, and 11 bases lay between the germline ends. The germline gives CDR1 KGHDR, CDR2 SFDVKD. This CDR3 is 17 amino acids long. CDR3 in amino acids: CATSDLSRGSSYNEQFF. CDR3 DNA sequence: TGTGCCACCAGTGATTTGTCGCGGGGCAGCTCCTACAATGAGCAGTTCTTC.

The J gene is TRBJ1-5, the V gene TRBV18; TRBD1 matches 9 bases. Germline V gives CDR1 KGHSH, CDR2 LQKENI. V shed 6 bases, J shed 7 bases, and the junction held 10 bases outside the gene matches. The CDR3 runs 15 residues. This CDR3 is CASSRTGQGKQPQHF. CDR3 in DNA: TGTGCCAGCTCCCGAACGGGACAGGGTAAGCAGCCCCAGCATTTT.

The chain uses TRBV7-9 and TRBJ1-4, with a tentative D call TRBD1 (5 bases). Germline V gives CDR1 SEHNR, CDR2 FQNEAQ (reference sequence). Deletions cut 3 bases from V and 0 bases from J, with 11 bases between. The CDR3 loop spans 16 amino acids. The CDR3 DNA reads TGTGCCAGCAGCTTGGGGCAGTTTGCAACTAATGAAAAACTGTTTTTT. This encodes CASSLGQFATNEKLFF.

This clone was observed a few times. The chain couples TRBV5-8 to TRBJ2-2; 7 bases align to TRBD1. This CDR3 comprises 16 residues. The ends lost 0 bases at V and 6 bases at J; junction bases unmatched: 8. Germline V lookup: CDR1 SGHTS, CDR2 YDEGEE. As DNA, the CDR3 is TGTGCCAGCAGCTTGGGGGACAGAACCCCACCCGGGGAGCTGTTTTTT. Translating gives CASSLGDRTPPGELFF.

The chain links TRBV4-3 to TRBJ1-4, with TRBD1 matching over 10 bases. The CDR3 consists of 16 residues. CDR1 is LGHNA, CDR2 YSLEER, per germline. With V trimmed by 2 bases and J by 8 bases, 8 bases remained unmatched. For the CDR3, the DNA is TGCGCCAGCAGCCAACTCTGGGGACAGGGGAGGGAAAAACTGTTTTTT. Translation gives CASSQLWGQGREKLFF.

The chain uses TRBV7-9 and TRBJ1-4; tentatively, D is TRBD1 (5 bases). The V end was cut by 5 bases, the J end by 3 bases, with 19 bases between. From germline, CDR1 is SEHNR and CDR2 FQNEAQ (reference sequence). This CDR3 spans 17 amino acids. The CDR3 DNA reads TGTGCCAGCAGCCCCCAGCCCGGGGGGAAACCTAATGAAAAACTGTTTTTT. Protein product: CASSPQPGGKPNEKLFF. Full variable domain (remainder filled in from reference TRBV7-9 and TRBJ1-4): DTGVSQNPRHKITKRGQNVTFRCDPISEHNRLYWYRQTLGQGPEFLTYFQNEAQLEKSRLLSDRFSAERPKGSFSTLEIQRTEQGDSAMYLCASSPQPGGKPNEKLFFGSGTQLSVL.

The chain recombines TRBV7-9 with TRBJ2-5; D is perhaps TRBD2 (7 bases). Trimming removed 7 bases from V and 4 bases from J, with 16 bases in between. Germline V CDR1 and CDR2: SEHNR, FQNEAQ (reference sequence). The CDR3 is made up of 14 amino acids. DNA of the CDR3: TGTGCCAGCACCCTTGGGGGGGGGCGAGAGACCCAGTACTTC. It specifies CASTLGGGRETQYF.

For the CDR3, the DNA is TGTGCCAGCAGCTTAGGCGGCCACCCCACAGATACGCAGTATTTT. Translated: CASSLGGHPTDTQYF. The chain employs TRBV7-2 and TRBJ2-3; D is ambiguous. Germline CDR1 SGHTA, CDR2 FQGNSA. The CDR3 covers 15 residues. The V end lost 1 base, the J end lost 2 bases, and 10 bases lay between the germline ends.

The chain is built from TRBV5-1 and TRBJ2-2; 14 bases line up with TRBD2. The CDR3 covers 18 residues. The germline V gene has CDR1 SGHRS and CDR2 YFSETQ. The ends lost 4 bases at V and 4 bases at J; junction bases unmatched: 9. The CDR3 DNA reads TGCGCCAGCAGCAAGGGACTAGCGGGAGCGCCGAGCACCGGGGAGCTGTTTTTT. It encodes CASSKGLAGAPSTGELFF.

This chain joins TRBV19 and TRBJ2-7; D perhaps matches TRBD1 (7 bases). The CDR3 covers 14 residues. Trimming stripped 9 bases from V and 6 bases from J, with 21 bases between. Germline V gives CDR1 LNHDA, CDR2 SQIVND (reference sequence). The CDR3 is CASRGAGGLGEQYF. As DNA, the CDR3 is TGTGCCAGCCGCGGTGCAGGGGGGCTAGGCGAGCAGTACTTC.

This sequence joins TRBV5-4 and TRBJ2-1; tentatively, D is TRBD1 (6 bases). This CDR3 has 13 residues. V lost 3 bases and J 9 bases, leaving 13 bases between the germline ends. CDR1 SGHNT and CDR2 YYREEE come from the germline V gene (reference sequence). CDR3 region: CASSSATGSEQFF. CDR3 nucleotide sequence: TGTGCCAGCAGCTCGGCGACAGGTAGTGAGCAGTTCTTC.

The CDR3 loop reads CSVEISRAGELFF. The CDR3 nucleotides are TGCAGCGTTGAGATCTCCCGGGCCGGGGAGCTGTTTTTT. The rearrangement joins TRBV29-1 to TRBJ2-2; D unclear. This CDR3 has 13 amino acids. The germline V gene has CDR1 SQVTM and CDR2 ANQGSEA. The germline V and J ends were trimmed by 3 bases and 6 bases, with 11 bases remaining between them.

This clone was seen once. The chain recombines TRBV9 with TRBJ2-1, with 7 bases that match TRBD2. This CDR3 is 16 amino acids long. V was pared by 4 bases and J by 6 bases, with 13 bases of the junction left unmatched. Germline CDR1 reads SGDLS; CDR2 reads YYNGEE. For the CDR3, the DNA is TGTGCCAGCAGCCCCCGCCGACTAACGGGGGGCAATGAGCAGTTCTTC. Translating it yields CASSPRRLTGGNEQFF.

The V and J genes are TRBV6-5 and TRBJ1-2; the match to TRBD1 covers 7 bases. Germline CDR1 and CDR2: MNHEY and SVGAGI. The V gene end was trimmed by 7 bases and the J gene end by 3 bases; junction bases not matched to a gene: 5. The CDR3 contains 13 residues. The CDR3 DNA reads TGTGCCAGCACGTGGGACAGCTACTATGGCTACACCTTC. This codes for CASTWDSYYGYTF.

The CDR3 protein is CASSGELGQPQHF. CDR3 bases: TGTGCCAGCAGCGGCGAGCTTGGTCAGCCCCAGCATTTT. V gene TRBV9 combines with J gene TRBJ1-5; D remains unclear. There are 13 residues in the CDR3. The germline CDR1 and CDR2 sequences are SGDLS and YYNGEE. V was shortened by 3 bases and J by 6 bases, with 10 bases between the two germline ends.

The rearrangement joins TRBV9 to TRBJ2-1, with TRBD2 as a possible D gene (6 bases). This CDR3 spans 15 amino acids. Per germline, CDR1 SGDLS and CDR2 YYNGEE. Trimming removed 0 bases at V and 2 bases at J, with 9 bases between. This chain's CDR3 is CASSVAGEAYNEQFF. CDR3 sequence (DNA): TGTGCCAGCAGCGTAGCGGGAGAGGCCTACAATGAGCAGTTCTTC.

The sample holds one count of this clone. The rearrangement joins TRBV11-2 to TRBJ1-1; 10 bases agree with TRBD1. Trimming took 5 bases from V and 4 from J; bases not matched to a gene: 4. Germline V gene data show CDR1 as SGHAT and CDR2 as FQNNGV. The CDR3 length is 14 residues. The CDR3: CASSPRTGGTEAFF. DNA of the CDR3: TGTGCCAGCAGCCCACGGACAGGGGGCACTGAAGCTTTCTTT. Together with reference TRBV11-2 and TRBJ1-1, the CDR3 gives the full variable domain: EAGVAQSPRYKIIEKRQSVAFWCNPISGHATLYWYQQILGQGPKLLIQFQNNGVVDDSQLPKDRFSAERLKGVDSTLKIQPAKLEDSAVYLCASSPRTGGTEAFFGQGTRLTVV.

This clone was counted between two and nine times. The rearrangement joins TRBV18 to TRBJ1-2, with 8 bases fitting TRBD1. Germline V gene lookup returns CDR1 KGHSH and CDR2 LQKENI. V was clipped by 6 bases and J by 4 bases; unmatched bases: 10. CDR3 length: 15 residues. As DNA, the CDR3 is TGTGCCAGCTCCCCTACGGACAGGGCGATCTATGGCTACACCTTC. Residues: CASSPTDRAIYGYTF.

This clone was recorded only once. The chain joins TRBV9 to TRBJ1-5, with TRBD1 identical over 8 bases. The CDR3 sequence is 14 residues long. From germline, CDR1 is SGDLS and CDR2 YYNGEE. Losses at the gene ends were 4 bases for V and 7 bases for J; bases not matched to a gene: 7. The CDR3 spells CASSHGQGYQPQHF. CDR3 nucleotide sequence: TGTGCCAGCAGCCACGGACAGGGATACCAGCCCCAGCATTTT.

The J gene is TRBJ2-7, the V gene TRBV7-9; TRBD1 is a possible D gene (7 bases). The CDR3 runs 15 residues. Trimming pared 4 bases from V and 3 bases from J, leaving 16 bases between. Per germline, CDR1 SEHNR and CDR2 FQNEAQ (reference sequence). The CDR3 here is CASSSDREARYEQYF. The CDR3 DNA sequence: TGTGCCAGCAGCTCCGACAGGGAGGCTCGCTACGAGCAGTACTTC.

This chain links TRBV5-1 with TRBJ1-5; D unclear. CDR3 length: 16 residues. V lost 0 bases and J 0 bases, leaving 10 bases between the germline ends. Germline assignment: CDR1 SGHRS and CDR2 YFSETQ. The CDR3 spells CASSLGAGNSNQPQHF. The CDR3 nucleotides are TGCGCCAGCAGCTTGGGGGCAGGCAATAGCAATCAGCCCCAGCATTTT.

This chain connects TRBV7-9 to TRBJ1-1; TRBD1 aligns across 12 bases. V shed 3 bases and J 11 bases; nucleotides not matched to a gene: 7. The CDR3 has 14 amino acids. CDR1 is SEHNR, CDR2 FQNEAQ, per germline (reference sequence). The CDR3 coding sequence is TGTGCCAGCAGCTTGGGGGACAGGGGGCTGGGTGCTTTCTTT. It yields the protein CASSLGDRGLGAFF.

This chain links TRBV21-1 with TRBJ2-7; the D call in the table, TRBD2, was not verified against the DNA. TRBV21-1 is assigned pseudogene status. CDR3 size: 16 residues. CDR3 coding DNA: TGTGCCAGCAGCTTACCCGAAGGCCCCGGGTCCTACGAGCAGTACGTC. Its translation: CASSLPEGPGSYEQYV.

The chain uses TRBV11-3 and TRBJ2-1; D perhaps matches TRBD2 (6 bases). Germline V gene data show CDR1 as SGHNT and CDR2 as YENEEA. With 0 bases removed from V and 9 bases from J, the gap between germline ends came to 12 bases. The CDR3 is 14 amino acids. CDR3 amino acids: CASSLEGGPSEQFF. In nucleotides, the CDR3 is TGTGCCAGCAGCTTAGAGGGGGGTCCGAGTGAGCAGTTCTTC.

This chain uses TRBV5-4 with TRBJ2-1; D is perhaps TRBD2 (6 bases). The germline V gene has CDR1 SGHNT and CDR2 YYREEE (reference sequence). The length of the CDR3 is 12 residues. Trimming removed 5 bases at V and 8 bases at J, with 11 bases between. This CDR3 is CASRDAGHEQFF. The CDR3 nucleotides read TGTGCCAGCAGAGACGCGGGACATGAGCAGTTCTTC.